The 13 T cell receptor beta chains in this list originate from one sample, sequenced in a study of graft-versus-host responses after intestinal transplantation. The assay was immunoSEQ multiplex PCR, and TCRdb's table has in-frame clones only and misses some. In the table there are tens of thousands of clones, 91% of which are singletons. The source was PBMCs, collected roughly 120 days after intestinal transplantation. These receptors came from a human patient who received an intestinal transplant, so some T cells may come from the graft donor.

The chain joins TRBV28 to TRBJ2-2; 8 bases fit TRBD1. The CDR3 extends over 18 amino acids. Losses at the gene ends were 0 bases for V and 1 base for J; bases not matched to a gene: 7. Germline V gene data show CDR1 as MDHEN and CDR2 as SYDVKM. Here the CDR3 reads CASSLWGIGTGNTGELFF. The CDR3 region has the DNA TGTGCCAGCAGTTTATGGGGGATCGGGACAGGGAACACCGGGGAGCTGTTTTTT.

This chain links TRBV11-3 with TRBJ2-1; tentative D call: TRBD2 (5 bases). Germline CDR1 is SGHNT and CDR2 is YENEEA. V lost 0 bases to trimming and J lost 7 bases, with 16 bases between them. This CDR3 has 16 residues. Here the CDR3 reads CASSLDSWEKRNEQFF. The DNA of the CDR3 is TGTGCCAGCAGCTTAGATTCGTGGGAGAAGAGGAATGAGCAGTTCTTC. Variable domain in full (rest from reference TRBV11-3 and TRBJ2-1): EAGVVQSPRYKIIEKKQPVAFWCNPISGHNTLYWYLQNLGQGPELLIRYENEEAVDDSQLPKDRFSAERLKGVDSTLKIQPAELGDSAVYLCASSLDSWEKRNEQFFGPGTRLTVL.

This chain uses TRBV6-5 with TRBJ2-5, with D unclear. Gene TRBJ2-7 matches the end of the DNA better, so the J call may be wrong. This CDR3 contains 13 residues. Per germline, CDR1 MNHEY and CDR2 SVGAGI. This CDR3 reads CASSLASAYEQYF. The CDR3 DNA is TGTGCCAGCAGTTTGGCCAGCGCCTACGAGCAGTACTTC.

The chain joins TRBV5-1 to TRBJ2-5, with 7 bases fitting TRBD1. This CDR3 has 14 residues. After removal of 3 bases from V and 3 bases from J, the junction contained 5 bases not matched to a gene. CDR1 and CDR2 (germline): SGHRS, YFSETQ. CDR3 protein: CASSSTGAEETQYF. In DNA, the CDR3 is TGCGCCAGCAGCTCTACAGGGGCTGAAGAGACCCAGTACTTC. Drawing the rest from reference TRBV5-1 and TRBJ2-5, the complete variable domain is KAGVTQTPRYLIKTRGQQVTLSCSPISGHRSVSWYQQTPGQGLQFLFEYFSETQRNKGNFPGRFSGRQFSNSRSEMNVSTLELGDSALYLCASSSTGAEETQYFGPGTRLLVL.

This clone was recorded only once. The rearrangement joins TRBV19 to TRBJ2-3; 8 nucleotides agree with TRBD2. Trimming cost V 7 bases and J 6 bases; bases outside gene matches: 12. The CDR3 extends over 15 amino acids. The germline CDR1 and CDR2 sequences are LNHDA and SQIVND (reference sequence). Here the CDR3 reads CASTLAGTSTDTQYF. As DNA, the CDR3 is TGTGCCAGTACCCTCGCCGGGACTAGTACGGATACGCAGTATTTT.

This chain connects TRBV19 to TRBJ1-1; 8 nucleotides match TRBD1. The germline CDR1 and CDR2 sequences are LNHDA and SQIVND (reference sequence). J was trimmed by 6 bases and V by 5 bases; bases with no gene match: 5. This CDR3 has 13 amino acids. CDR3 coding DNA: TGTGCCAGTAGTCCCCAGGGGGCCGCTGAAGCTTTCTTT. Translation: CASSPQGAAEAFF. Combining the CDR3 with reference TRBV19 and TRBJ1-1 gives the whole variable domain DGGITQSPKYLFRKEGQNVTLSCEQNLNHDAMYWYRQDPGQGLRLIYYSQIVNDFQKGDIAEGYSVSREKKESFPLTVTSAQKNPTAFYLCASSPQGAAEAFFGQGTRLTVV.

The chain joins TRBV5-8 to TRBJ1-4; possibly TRBD1 for D (5 bases). V shed 1 base and J shed 12 bases, with 10 bases lying between them. The CDR3 extends over 12 amino acids. CDR1 and CDR2 (germline): SGHTS, YDEGEE. The CDR3 reads CASSLLGRELFF. The CDR3 coding sequence is TGTGCCAGCAGCTTGTTAGGCAGGGAACTGTTTTTT.

V usage is TRBV6-5 and J usage is TRBJ1-2, with D hard to call. V lost 8 bases to trimming and J lost 4 bases, with 8 bases between them. The CDR3 is 11 residues long. CDR1 is MNHEY and CDR2 is SVGAGI in the germline V gene. In DNA, the CDR3 is TGTGCCAGCGGGGTAGGCTATGGCTACACCTTC. Its protein product is CASGVGYGYTF.

The chain uses TRBV11-2 and TRBJ2-5; 13 bases line up with TRBD2. V lost 2 bases, J lost 4 bases, and 4 bases stayed unmatched. Germline V lookup: CDR1 SGHAT, CDR2 FQNNGV. CDR3 length: 16 residues. The CDR3 DNA sequence: TGTGCCAGCAGCTTATGGACTAGCGGGGGTTCAGAGACCCAGTACTTC. The encoded protein is CASSLWTSGGSETQYF.

The V call is TRBV6-1, the J call TRBJ1-1, with D unresolved. The CDR3 totals 16 residues. Germline V lookup: CDR1 MNHNS, CDR2 SASEGT. The V end was cut by 2 bases, the J end by 3 bases, with 16 bases between. The DNA for the CDR3 is TGTGCCAGCAGTGAAAGGGCCCTAGGCACTTACACTGAAGCTTTCTTT. Protein product: CASSERALGTYTEAFF.

The V and J genes are TRBV5-1 and TRBJ2-6; possible D gene TRBD1, 5 bases. Trimming took off 5 bases at V and 0 bases at J, with 6 bases between the two ends. Germline values: CDR1 SGHRS, CDR2 YFSETQ. The CDR3 is made up of 14 amino acids. The CDR3 region has the DNA TGCGCCAGCAGTCAGGGCTCTGGGGCCAACGTCCTGACTTTC. Its protein product is CASSQGSGANVLTF.

Remarks on this clone: Relative to the germline gene, one junction end is altered; a read error may explain this. The chain links TRBV6-1 to TRBJ2-3, with a tentative D call TRBD2 (5 bases). CDR1 is MNHNS and CDR2 is SASEGT in the germline V gene. CDR3 length: 14 amino acids. The CDR3 DNA sequence: TGTGCCAGCAGCGAAGTACCCGCCGGGAATACGCAGTATTTT. Protein sequence: CASSEVPAGNTQYF.

The rearrangement uses TRBV5-1 and TRBJ2-3; D gene unclear. Trimming left V 0 bases short and J 2 bases short, with 7 bases between. The CDR3 is made up of 14 amino acids. From germline, CDR1 is SGHRS and CDR2 YFSETQ. This CDR3 reads CASSLDVITDTQYF. CDR3 sequence (DNA): TGCGCCAGCAGCTTGGATGTGATCACAGATACGCAGTATTTT.